These 10 T cell receptor beta chains share one sample of origin, sequenced in a study of cytomegalovirus exposure and HLA in healthy donors. With 60 Vbeta and 13 Jbeta primers, the PCR was carried out. Only in-frame clones appear in the TCRdb table, and some are missing; sequencing was by immunoSEQ multiplex PCR. The profile shows 250,000 to 300,000 clones, roughly four fifths of them singletons. Material: PBMCs. The origin of the receptors is a woman in her thirties or forties in good health and CMV-seropositive.

The chain joins TRBV5-1 to TRBJ1-4, with D tentatively TRBD1 (5 bases). The length of the CDR3 is 14 residues. Trimming left V 5 bases short and J 8 bases short, with 16 bases between. From germline, CDR1 is SGHRS and CDR2 YFSETQ. This CDR3 reads CASSSGLLGEKLFF. CDR3 nucleotide sequence: TGCGCCAGCAGTTCGGGACTCCTGGGGGAAAAACTGTTTTTT.

The rearrangement joins TRBV18 to TRBJ2-6, with a possible D match to TRBD2 (6 bases). There are 23 residues in the CDR3. Germline CDR1 KGHSH, CDR2 LQKENI. V was cut by 0 bases and J by 0 bases, with 27 bases left in between. The CDR3 region has the DNA TGTGCCAGCTCACCACCGGGCGGGCCGGGACCTCGGAGGGCCCTCTCTGGGGCCAACGTCCTGACTTTC. The encoded protein is CASSPPGGPGPRRALSGANVLTF.

The chain carries TRBV6-4 and TRBJ2-2; TRBD1 might be the D (5 bases). Between the trimmed V and J ends, which lost 10 bases and 0 bases, there was a span of 12 bases. CDR3 length: 14 amino acids. Germline assignment: CDR1 MRHNA and CDR2 SNTAGT. The CDR3: CATKMGPNTGELFF. The CDR3 DNA follows: TGTGCCACTAAAATGGGGCCGAACACCGGGGAGCTGTTTTTT.

With respect to this clone: This sample includes further DNA sequences coding for the same CDR3. The chain uses TRBV4-3 and TRBJ2-1, with D perhaps TRBD2 (5 bases). The V gene lost 0 bases and the J gene lost 0 bases, with 9 bases spanning the gap. Germline CDR1 LGHNA, CDR2 YSLEER. The CDR3 has 16 amino acids. Written as DNA, the CDR3 is TGCGCCAGCAGCCAAGATCTAGCCTCCTCCTACAATGAGCAGTTCTTC. As protein: CASSQDLASSYNEQFF.

The J gene is TRBJ2-5, the V gene TRBV7-9; no firm D call. Germline values: CDR1 SEHNR, CDR2 FQNEAQ (reference sequence). The V end was cut by 5 bases, the J end by 7 bases, with 11 bases between. The CDR3 is 12 residues long. For the CDR3, the DNA is TGTGCCAGCAGCACTCTCGTCGCGACCCAGTACTTC. Translating it yields CASSTLVATQYF.

The gene calls are TRBV28 and TRBJ1-5, with 10 bases matching TRBD1. CDR1 and CDR2 (germline): MDHEN, SYDVKM. This CDR3 region has 16 residues. Trimming took 5 bases from V and 6 from J; bases not matched to a gene: 10. The CDR3 protein is CASSHHPTGGSQPQHF. The CDR3 nucleotides are TGTGCCAGCAGTCACCATCCGACAGGGGGCAGTCAGCCCCAGCATTTT.

This sequence joins TRBV27 and TRBJ2-7, with 9 nucleotides matching TRBD1. The CDR3 extends over 12 amino acids. CDR1 and CDR2 (germline): MNHEY, SMNVEV (reference sequence). J gave up 6 bases and V 8 bases, and 5 bases lay outside the gene matches. CDR3 protein: CASGTGSGEQYF. CDR3 bases: TGTGCCAGCGGGACAGGGTCAGGCGAGCAGTACTTC.

The chain links TRBV5-1 to TRBJ2-1, with 14 bases fitting TRBD2. The CDR3 extends over 16 amino acids. V shed 0 bases, J shed 7 bases, and the junction held 3 bases outside the gene matches. Per the germline V gene, CDR1 is SGHRS and CDR2 is YFSETQ. CDR3 DNA sequence: TGCGCCAGCAGCTTGGGCAGGACTAGCGGGAGGAATGAGCAGTTCTTC. Translated: CASSLGRTSGRNEQFF.

V is TRBV28 and J is TRBJ1-2, with D maybe TRBD1 (5 bases). CDR1 MDHEN and CDR2 SYDVKM come from the germline V gene. The CDR3 is 13 residues long. V gave up 6 bases and J gave up 4 bases, with 12 bases separating them. The CDR3 nucleotides are TGTGCCAGCAGGCCGGGCGGGGCCTATGGCTACACCTTC. Protein product: CASRPGGAYGYTF.

CDR3 DNA sequence: TGTGCCAGCTCACCGCGGGAAGGGAGTGGGACGGAGACCCAGTACTTC. It translates to CASSPREGSGTETQYF. The chain employs TRBV18 and TRBJ2-5, with D perhaps matching TRBD2 (6 bases). Trimming left V 3 bases short and J 5 bases short, with 19 bases between. Germline V lookup: CDR1 KGHSH, CDR2 LQKENI. This CDR3 comprises 16 residues. The whole variable domain, filled in from reference TRBV18 and TRBJ2-5, reads NAGVMQNPRHLVRRRGQEARLRCSPMKGHSHVYWYRQLPEEGLKFMVYLQKENIIDESGMPKERFSAEFPKEGPSILRIQQVVRGDSAAYFCASSPREGSGTETQYFGPGTRLLVL.